A selection of T cell receptor beta chains follows, all from one sample in a study of T cells in Graves' hyperthyroidism and ophthalmopathy. Each CDR3 protein gets one entry after TCRdb re-called the multiplex PCR reads with MiXCR. The data show around 660,000 distinct CDR3 sequences, with over 40% seen just once and roughly 7.2% held by the top ten. Source material: peripheral blood or thyroid tissue (not recorded which). The origin of the receptors is an adult man with Graves' disease, either hyperthyroidism or ophthalmopathy (not recorded which). Each CDR3 is given with its conserved first and last residue. A D gene is named only where the DNA matches it firmly. Size tells how often a clone was seen (once, few, many) or the class of an expanded clone, and some rows leave it out.

- | TRBJ1-1 | TRBV29-1 | many | TGCAGCGTTGAAAGGCAGCGGAACACTGAAGCTTTCTTT | CSVERQRNTEAFF
- | TRBJ2-7 | TRBV10-3 | once | TGTGCCATCAGTGAGGAAGGTTCCTACGAGCAGTACTTC | CAISEEGSYEQYF
- | TRBJ2-7 | TRBV25-1 | - | TGTGCCAGCAGCCTAGGGGCAGGTCGCGAGCAGTACTTC | CASSLGAGREQYF
- | TRBJ1-2 | TRBV15 | - | TGTGCCACCAGCAGCCCCGGCTTTACCTTTAACTATGGCTACACCTTC | CATSSPGFTFNYGYTF
- | TRBJ1-2 | TRBV6-1 | once | TGTGCCAGCAGTGAAGCGGGCGCCTCGAGGGTAAACTATGGCTACACCTTC | CASSEAGASRVNYGYTF
TRBD1 | TRBJ1-1 | TRBV5-1 | - | TGCGCCAGCAGCCCGTCACCGGGACAGCTGAACACTGAAGCTTTCTTT | CASSPSPGQLNTEAFF
TRBD1 | TRBJ1-1 | TRBV7-8 | many | TGTGCCAGCAGCATTAGGGGGCTCACTGAAGCTTTCTTT | CASSIRGLTEAFF
- | TRBJ2-7 | TRBV20-1 | many | TGCAGTGCTCAGAAGGCCGCTTACGAGCAGTACTTC | CSAQKAAYEQYF
- | TRBJ1-1 | TRBV20-1 | - | TGCAGTGCTAGAGATGGGCAACGGAACACTGAAGCTTTCTTT | CSARDGQRNTEAFF
- | TRBJ1-4 | TRBV5-1 | few | TGCGCCAGCAGCTTGGCCGGGGGAACGGCTGAAAAACTGTTTTTT | CASSLAGGTAEKLFF
- | TRBJ2-5 | TRBV5-1 | few | TGCGCCAGCAGCTTGTGGAGGCAGCGGGAAGAGACCCAGTACTTC | CASSLWRQREETQYF
TRBD2 | TRBJ2-7 | TRBV5-6 | - | TGTGCCAGCAGCTTTGCGGGAGGGCCCCACGAGCAGTACTTC | CASSFAGGPHEQYF
TRBD1 | TRBJ2-5 | TRBV20-1 | - | TGCAGTGCTAGCTCCCCTACAGGGGGCGGGGAGACCCAGTACTTC | CSASSPTGGGETQYF
TRBD1 | TRBJ1-2 | TRBV7-9 | - | TGTGCCAGCAGCTTAAGTCGGACAGGGGCTAACTATGGCTACACCTTC | CASSLSRTGANYGYTF
- | TRBJ1-1 | TRBV6-5 | few | TGTGCCAGCAGTTACCTGGGACCTAACACTGAAGCTTTCTTT | CASSYLGPNTEAFF
- | TRBJ2-7 | TRBV2 | few | TGTGCCAGCAGTGACGTCCCTTACGAGCAGTACTTC | CASSDVPYEQYF
TRBD1 | TRBJ1-6 | TRBV20-1 | few | TGCAGTGCTACATTCGCCGGGACAGAGCTGAGCTCCTATAATTCACCCCTCCACTTT | CSATFAGTELSSYNSPLHF
TRBD1 | TRBJ1-6 | TRBV7-9 | - | TGTGCCAGCAGCTTATCAGGGGGCGCAGATTCACCCCTCCACTTT | CASSLSGGADSPLHF
TRBD1 | TRBJ1-1 | TRBV11-2 | few | TGTGCCAGCAGCCCAACAGGGGCCAAGAACACTGAAGCTTTCTTT | CASSPTGAKNTEAFF
- | TRBJ1-5 | TRBV11-1 | - | TGTGCCAGCAGCCCACTCGGCCATAGCAATCAGCCCCAGCATTTT | CASSPLGHSNQPQHF
- | TRBJ1-1 | TRBV20-1 | few | TGCAGTGCTAGATCGGCTAGCTTGGTGTCTGAAGCTTTCTTT | CSARSASLVSEAFF
- | TRBJ2-7 | TRBV29-1 | many | TGCAGCGTCGCCCCTGGGGCAGGGGCTTACGAGCAGTACTTC | CSVAPGAGAYEQYF
- | TRBJ2-7 | TRBV7-9 | few | TGTGCCAGCAGCCTCGGTCCAGGGTCTATTTACGAGCAGTACTTC | CASSLGPGSIYEQYF
- | TRBJ1-1 | TRBV12-3/TRBV12-4 | - | TGTGCCAGCAGCCGAGGCAGGGCGAACACTGAAGCTTTCTTT | CASSRGRANTEAFF
TRBD1 | TRBJ2-5 | TRBV15 | - | TGTGCTCCGACCGGGACAGTCCAAGAGACCCAGTACTTC | CAPTGTVQETQYF
- | TRBJ1-1 | TRBV19 | - | TGTGCCAGTATGCGGGGGCGGATGAACACTGAAGCTTTCTTT | CASMRGRMNTEAFF
- | TRBJ1-1 | TRBV5-4 | - | TGTGCCAGCAGCTTGGTTGGCAGGGTAGACACTGAAGCTTTCTTT | CASSLVGRVDTEAFF